This T cell receptor beta chain was identified during a study of response to subunit inactivated influenza vaccine. The study, taken as a whole, reports: There was a suggestion from the authors that each seasonal influenza vaccination recruits few new T cells.

TCRdb reanalysed the RT-PCR reads using MiXCR and keeps one entry per CDR3 protein. In the table there are hundreds of thousands of distinct CDR3 sequences, approximately 14% of which are singletons. Germline trimming cut 3 bases from V and 9 bases from J; bases unmatched to any gene: 8. CDR3 length: 14 residues. This clonotype was counted at least ten times. Its antigen is currently unknown. The source was PBMCs from blood, collected 12 days after vaccination. This clonotype was sampled from a man aged 45-65 years who received an inactivated influenza vaccine. This chain joins TRBV12-3 or TRBV12-4 and TRBJ2-1; 7 positions agree with TRBD2. For the CDR3, the DNA is TGTGCCAGCAGTTTCTCGAGCGGGACTCGTGAGCAGTTCTTC. Protein: CASSFSSGTREQFF.